Each of the 15 T cell receptor beta chains below was sequenced from the same sample in a study of blood T cells in healthy people across ages. A second roughly 6 to 11 cycle PCR used barcoded and J-beta primers. Using its own MiXCR run on the 5' RACE reads, TCRdb lists one record per CDR3 protein. The sample has approximately 850,000 distinct CDR3 sequences, over 45% seen once. Sequencing was carried out using blood. The receptors were sampled from a man in his thirties or forties in good health.

The chain joins TRBV29-1 to TRBJ2-1; D is unresolved. Germline V CDR1 and CDR2: SQVTM, ANQGSEA. The CDR3 is made up of 13 amino acids. V was shortened by 5 bases and J by 5 bases, with 13 bases between the two germline ends. For the CDR3, the DNA is TGCAGCGTTCAATTCGCGTACAACAATGAGCAGTTCTTC. This gives the protein CSVQFAYNNEQFF.

The gene calls are TRBV28 and TRBJ2-1; D possibly matches TRBD1 or TRBD2 (6 bases each). The CDR3 sequence is 16 residues long. Trimming took 7 bases from V and 0 from J, leaving 16 bases between them. CDR1 is MDHEN, CDR2 SYDVKM, per germline. CDR3 region: CASTYSGGGSYNEQFF. The CDR3 DNA follows: TGTGCCAGCACCTACTCCGGAGGGGGCTCCTACAATGAGCAGTTCTTC.

This chain links TRBV5-5 with TRBJ2-7, with TRBD1 matching 7 bases. J lost 4 bases, V lost 4 bases, and 5 bases had no gene match. Germline CDR1 SGHKS, CDR2 YYEKEE (reference sequence). This CDR3 spans 13 amino acids. The CDR3 sequence: CASSEGTVYEQYF. CDR3 DNA sequence: TGTGCCAGCAGCGAGGGGACAGTATACGAGCAGTACTTC.

This chain uses TRBV3-1 with TRBJ2-7; 8 bases are shared with TRBD2. The CDR3 totals 15 residues. With 8 bases clipped from V and 0 bases from J, the junction kept 9 bases outside the gene matches. The germline V gene has CDR1 LGHDT and CDR2 YNNKEL (reference sequence). CDR3 residues: CASAPTGRDSYEQYF. CDR3 in DNA: TGTGCCAGCGCCCCCACCGGGAGGGACTCCTACGAGCAGTACTTC.

The chain recombines TRBV5-1 with TRBJ1-4; TRBD1 agrees at 9 bases. The J segment lost 6 bases and the V segment lost 8 bases, leaving 20 bases of the junction unmatched. Germline assignment: CDR1 SGHRS and CDR2 YFSETQ. CDR3 length: 18 residues. In DNA form, the CDR3 reads TGCGCCAGACCCCTTTATGGACAGGGGAAATTTTTGGATGAAAAACTGTTTTTT. Translating gives CARPLYGQGKFLDEKLFF.

This clonotype was seen only a few times. The V and J genes are TRBV12-3 or TRBV12-4 and TRBJ2-5; no clear D gene. The CDR3 is 16 residues long. Trimming removed 4 bases from V and 5 bases from J, with 20 bases in between. The CDR3 coding sequence is TGTGCCAGCAGTTCGTCCCGATCTGGCGGATGGGAGACCCAGTACTTC. Protein sequence: CASSSSRSGGWETQYF.

The chain joins TRBV10-2 to TRBJ2-5; D is uncertain. Germline lookup yields CDR1 WSHSY and CDR2 SAAADI. The CDR3 totals 12 residues. V was shortened by 4 bases and J by 5 bases, with 8 bases between the two germline ends. CDR3 region: CASSAARETQYF. The CDR3 coding sequence is TGCGCCAGCAGTGCGGCGAGGGAGACCCAGTACTTC.

This clonotype was observed a few times. As DNA, the CDR3 is TGTGCCAGCAGCCAAGGACAGGACAGGACCAGGTTGACCCAGTACTTC. It specifies CASSQGQDRTRLTQYF. The chain carries TRBV14 and TRBJ2-5; the match to TRBD1 covers 7 bases. The CDR3 has 16 residues. Germline CDR1 is SGHDN and CDR2 is FVKESK. J gave up 7 bases and V 1 base, and 12 bases lay outside the gene matches.

V is TRBV20-1 and J is TRBJ2-5; no clear D gene. Germline values: CDR1 DFQATT, CDR2 SNEGSKA (reference sequence). With 1 base removed from V and 3 bases from J, the gap between germline ends came to 15 bases. This CDR3 contains 15 residues. The CDR3 coding sequence is TGCAGTGCTAGAGCGTGGGTAGTGGTAAAAGAGACCCAGTACTTC. As protein: CSARAWVVVKETQYF.

The chain couples TRBV10-3 to TRBJ2-7, with 9 bases matching TRBD1. Unmatched junction bases numbered 9, after V lost 10 bases and J lost 5 bases. This CDR3 contains 13 residues. From germline, CDR1 is ENHRY and CDR2 SYGVKD. The CDR3 is CASRTGVGNEQYF. The CDR3 DNA follows: TGTGCCAGCCGGACAGGGGTGGGAAACGAGCAGTACTTC.

The chain combines TRBV7-2 with TRBJ1-6; D not certain. Germline V gene data show CDR1 as SGHTA and CDR2 as FQGNSA. The CDR3 is 14 residues long. V was trimmed by 4 bases and J by 9 bases, leaving 13 bases between them. Here the CDR3 DNA reads TGTGCCAGCAGCTCCGGACGAGAGCCTTCACCCCTCCACTTT. This encodes CASSSGREPSPLHF. Combining the CDR3 with reference TRBV7-2 and TRBJ1-6 gives the whole variable domain GAGVSQSPSNKVTEKGKDVELRCDPISGHTALYWYRQSLGQGLEFLIYFQGNSAPDKSGLPSDRFSAERTGGSVSTLTIQRTQQEDSAVYLCASSSGREPSPLHFGNGTRLTVT.

The rearrangement joins TRBV28 to TRBJ2-1; no clear D. V lost 2 bases, J lost 6 bases, and 20 bases lay in between. CDR3 length: 17 residues. CDR1 is MDHEN, CDR2 SYDVKM, per germline. In DNA, the CDR3 is TGTGCCAGCAGTTTAGAGATTGGAGCCGGTAAACTCAATGAGCAGTTCTTC. Protein: CASSLEIGAGKLNEQFF.

The chain carries TRBV18 and TRBJ2-3, with D perhaps matching TRBD1 (6 bases). Germline V lookup: CDR1 KGHSH, CDR2 LQKENI. The germline V and J ends were trimmed by 5 bases and 2 bases, with 20 bases remaining between them. The length of the CDR3 is 17 residues. The DNA for the CDR3 is TGTGCCAGCTCAGGAGGTTTACGAGGACAGACCACAGATACGCAGTATTTT. Translation: CASSGGLRGQTTDTQYF.

The chain couples TRBV7-9 to TRBJ2-4; TRBD1 matches 8 bases. The J call may be mistaken, given a closer DNA end match to TRBJ2-5. CDR1 SEHNR and CDR2 FQNEAQ come from the germline V gene (reference sequence). This CDR3 is 15 amino acids long. The CDR3 bases are TGTGCCAGCAGCAACTCTCAGGGGGCGGGAGAGACCCAGTACTTC. This sequence encodes CASSNSQGAGETQYF.

V gene TRBV3-1 combines with J gene TRBJ2-3, with TRBD2 identical over 8 bases. CDR3 length equals 14 residues. V dropped 1 base and J dropped 4; count of bases not matched to a gene: 1. Looked up from germline, CDR1 is LGHDT and CDR2 is YNNKEL (reference sequence). The CDR3 nucleotides read TGTGCCAGCAGCCAAGCGACTAGCGCAGATACGCAGTATTTT. Residues: CASSQATSADTQYF.